This TCR beta chain was found in a study of identical twins. Study-wide results and caveats: The same donors were not followed; conclusions instead depended on cross-sectional statistical analysis. Out-of-frame beta sequences exhibited a weaker degree of excess twin sharing. Out-of-frame alpha sequences common to twins were enriched for low generation probability.

This clonotype was recorded many times. Its antigen remains unknown. A universal primer site was created by template switching, with the cDNA bearing unique molecular identifiers. TCRdb used MiXCR to reprocess the 5' RACE reads, holding one entry per CDR3 protein. The data show roughly 230,000 distinct CDR3 sequences, about 8.3% seen once. Germline V gives CDR1 SQVTM, CDR2 ANQGSEA. The V gene lost 6 bases and the J gene lost 5 bases, with 19 bases spanning the gap. The CDR3 totals 15 residues. The same sample was also used in a study of yellow fever vaccine responses in identical twins.

The source is a woman under 30 in good health. Specimen: CD8+ T cells sorted from blood. This chain connects TRBV29-1 to TRBJ2-2; possibly TRBD1 for D (5 bases). The CDR3 reads CSVLTAGSPTGELFF. In DNA, the CDR3 is TGCAGCGTCCTAACGGCAGGGTCTCCTACCGGGGAGCTGTTTTTT.